This T cell receptor beta chain was captured in a study of blood T cell repertoires in COVID-19 (dated by TCRdb to the early 2020s). For context, the study as a whole: Collaborator samples came from the United States, Italy and Spain and covered acute and convalescent phases of COVID-19. The prospective study material was composed of cDNA or gDNA derived from T cells, B-cell-depleted T cells, or PBMCs. Deeply sampled blood TCRbeta repertoires from subjects exposed to, actively infected with, or recovered from COVID-19 were included in the dataset. A freely available public database, intended as a resource for researchers studying the immune response to SARS-CoV-2, is where the repertoires were released. The samples were drawn from the first 160 participants of the ongoing ImmuneRACE study and from 1,254 subjects provided by 6 global collaborators. A de-identified subject ID, COVID-19 status, age in years and sex were almost always included in the sample metadata. Where available, HLA class I and class II types were taken from metadata supplied by the sample provider and were not determined by assay-based typing.

What the authors observed across the whole study: Clinical and demographic metadata were provided uncurated, with the amount varying by source and participant.

As concerns this clone: Its specific antigen is unknown. Nothing much larger sits one base from this clone, and base qualities are not available.

The immunoSEQ Assay, a bias-controlled multiplex PCR, was used to amplify TCRbeta CDR3 regions from genomic DNA. Per the authors' processing: Nucleated cell counts per sample were estimated from amplification of reference gene primers within the assay. Sequence reads were collapsed and filtered to measure the absolute abundance of every unique TCRbeta CDR3 rearrangement. For each sample, productive Simpson clonality was calculated by taking the square root of Simpson's diversity index across productive rearrangements. In its TCRdb copy, this immuneACCESS table keeps in-frame sequences only and misses some clones. Where compared with another copy, unresolved V genes explain less than half of these, and the others have no known cause. V, J and clone size are taken as reported in that table, and D and trimming were inferred from the DNA itself. Present in this sample are 85,000 to 120,000 clones, about 72% of which were seen just once. Together, the top ten hold about 9.3% of the sample.

Each collaborating institution followed its own protocols to collect whole blood in K2EDTA tubes. For TCRbeta analysis, collaborators shipped samples in one of three forms: frozen whole blood, isolated PBMCs, or DNA extracted from either of those sample types. The specimen sequenced was peripheral blood. The sequence was collected from a man in his 60s with active or convalescent COVID-19.

The nucleotides are TGTGCCAGCTCACCCCCCAAGCGCGCCCCATCCTACGAGCAGTACGTC. This yields the protein CASSPPKRAPSYEQYV. This chain joins TRBV18 to TRBJ2-7; the D gene is unclear. According to the germline V gene, CDR1 reads KGHSH and CDR2 reads LQKENI. Including cysteine and valine, the CDR3 has 16 amino acids. Kept here is only the CDR3 DNA, which spans 48 bases and is read in frame from base 1. The trim is 3 bases for V and 1 base for J, with a gap of 16 bases between the germline ends.